This TCR beta chain was observed in a study of tumor-infiltrating lymphocytes in primary liver carcinoma. This CDR3 contains 20 residues. Germline V gene data show CDR1 as SGHAT and CDR2 as FQNNGV. A remark on this clonotype: Antigen unknown. One end of the junction is discordant with germline, which a read error may explain.

Study findings and constraints: The overlap of tumor-adjacent and tumor-blood pairs was smaller than that of tumor region pairs.

Using a constant-region primer together with ProtoScript II reverse transcriptase, TCR beta cDNA was made from roughly 540 ng of total RNA. Slightly modified ARM-PCR served as the procedure for the TCR beta libraries. These libraries came from three rounds of nested multiplex PCR. Forward primers for TRBV1-TRBV30 and a C-beta reverse primer served the first two PCR rounds, at around 9 cycles each. One entry per CDR3 protein results from TCRdb running MiXCR on the multiplex PCR reads. The table has some 130,000 distinct CDR3 sequences, around 70% seen once. Unsorted bulk tissue of about 18-34 mg yielded co-extracted RNA and DNA. Treatment of the patients' primary liver carcinoma consisted of surgical resection.

The sequence was obtained from a woman aged 55-69 years with primary liver carcinoma and hepatitis B virus infection. The chain carries TRBV11-2 and TRBJ1-1, with D perhaps matching TRBD1 (5 bases). The material sequenced was tumor-adjacent normal liver tissue. The CDR3 protein is CASSPHQHGHLRFLGYEAFF. The CDR3 DNA is TGTGCTAGCAGCCCACATCAGCACGGACACCTTCGCTTTTTGGGTTATGAAGCTTTCTTT. The variable domain in full, with the rest retrieved from reference TRBV11-2 and TRBJ1-1, is EAGVAQSPRYKIIEKRQSVAFWCNPISGHATLYWYQQILGQGPKLLIQFQNNGVVDDSQLPKDRFSAERLKGVDSTLKIQPAKLEDSAVYLCASSPHQHGHLRFLGYEAFFGQGTRLTVV.